This T cell receptor (beta chain) was obtained from a study of blood T cells in healthy people across ages. Study-wide results and limits: Compared with aged donors, long-lived donors showed fewer expanded clones, suggesting selection.

Primed by a sample-barcoded 5' primer and a J-beta primer mix, a second PCR proceeded for about 6 to 12 cycles. TCRdb passed the 5' RACE reads through MiXCR, listing each CDR3 protein once. The table has some 640,000 distinct CDR3 sequences, about 30% seen once. The junction had 8 bases not matched to a gene; V was cut back by 5 bases and J by 2 bases. Germline V gene data show CDR1 as SGHTA and CDR2 as FQGNSA. The CDR3 contains 15 residues. Peripheral blood was drawn, around 9.4 milliliters per donor. With respect to this clonotype: The antigen is undetermined.

The sequenced sample consisted of blood. This chain uses TRBV7-2 with TRBJ2-5, with 7 bases lining up with TRBD2. The source of this sequence is a woman older than 75 in good health. The CDR3 DNA reads TGTGCCAGCAGCGTTGGGACTACCGTACAAGAGACCCAGTACTTC. Amino acid sequence: CASSVGTTVQETQYF.